These T cell receptor beta chains were read from a single sample in a study of identical twins. TCRdb reprocessed the 5' RACE reads with MiXCR, giving one entry per CDR3 protein. This sample yields roughly 690,000 distinct CDR3 sequences, of which around 20% are seen a single time; around 4.4% belongs to the top ten. The same sample was also used in a study of T cells expressing NK-cell markers.

The source material was PBMCs. The origin of the receptors is a young woman in good health. Each CDR3 is given without its conserved first and last residue.

>TRBJ2-3|TRBV2|9
ASSDLDTRY
>TRBJ2-3|TRBV29-1|9
SGLGTDTQY
>TRBJ2-1|TRBV5-1|14
ASSLSSGRRRNEQF
>TRBJ2-2|TRBV20-1|11
SARIAGTGELF
>TRBJ2-3|TRBV20-1|11
RARSDSWDTQY
>TRBJ2-2|TRBV5-5|15
ASSLGPPGHNTGELF
>TRBJ1-1|TRBV5-1|13
ASSLVTGENTEAF
>TRBJ2-7|TRBV4-3|11
ASSLVGTPEQY
>TRBJ2-1|TRBV20-1|13
SALAGRGFYNEQF
>TRBJ2-7|TRBV7-2|13
ASSSARAHSYEQY
>TRBJ1-1|TRBV20-1|9
SARRAGEAF
>TRBJ2-7|TRBV6-1|14
ASSAMLRQGVYEQY
>TRBJ2-2|TRBV12-3/TRBV12-4|14
ASRKGGLANTGELF
>TRBJ2-7|TRBV9|14
ASSAQGSLGNYEQY
>TRBJ1-5|TRBV10-3|11
AISPEENQPQH
>TRBJ1-1|TRBV20-1|11
SALPPQSLEAF
>TRBJ2-3|TRBV20-1|12
SLSGGTSTDTQY
>TRBJ2-3|TRBV12-3/TRBV12-4|13
ASSLRLAGLETQY
>TRBJ2-3|TRBV4-3|12
ASSVGTDKNTQY
>TRBJ1-2|TRBV5-1|11
ASSWGRTDGYT
>TRBJ2-7|TRBV25-1|9
ASTLLGEQY
>TRBJ2-3|TRBV12-3/TRBV12-4|13
ASRRRERRTDTQY
>TRBJ2-7|TRBV6-1|12
ASSQRGRAGEQY
>TRBJ2-5|TRBV20-1|13
SAPPPRTIQETQY